These 24 T cell receptor beta chains came from one sample sequenced in a study of read filtering for tumor transcriptome and immune sequencing. This library used roughly 400 ng RNA and molecular barcoded adaptors spanning alpha/delta and beta/gamma chains. TCRdb re-called the reads with MiXCR, one entry per CDR3 protein. The data show 20,000 to 25,000 distinct CDR3 sequences, about an eighth seen once. The specimen sequenced was a population of CD138-negative cells sorted from bone marrow. These receptors came from a donor at least 40 years old with multiple myeloma.

This clonotype was detected ten times or more. The J gene is TRBJ2-1, the V gene TRBV27, with TRBD1 matching 9 bases. The CDR3 has 11 amino acids. Germline V CDR1 and CDR2: MNHEY, SMNVEV (reference sequence). Germline trimming cut 8 bases from V and 12 bases from J; bases unmatched to any gene: 5. The CDR3 loop is CASQQGARQFF. For the CDR3, the DNA is TGTGCCAGCCAACAGGGGGCCCGGCAGTTCTTC.

As to this clonotype: A read error is possible here, since a much larger clone lies one base away. The chain joins TRBV10-3 to TRBJ1-6; weak D call: TRBD1 (6 bases). The CDR3 consists of 13 residues. Per germline, CDR1 ENHRY and CDR2 SYGVKD. The CDR3: CSIREGGNSPLHF. CDR3 DNA: TGTTCCATCAGGGAGGGGGGGAATTCACCCCTCCACTTT.

This clonotype was observed many times. The chain couples TRBV5-1 to TRBJ2-5; D may be TRBD1 (6 bases). Deletions cut 6 bases from V and 5 bases from J, with 17 bases between. The length of the CDR3 is 14 residues. Germline loops: CDR1 SGHRS, CDR2 YFSETQ. The CDR3 reads CASTQQGEVETQYF. In DNA form, the CDR3 reads TGCGCCAGCACCCAACAGGGAGAAGTTGAGACCCAGTACTTC.

Concerning this clonotype: One end of the junction varies from germline; a read error may be responsible. This rearrangement joins TRBV3-1 to TRBJ2-7; perhaps TRBD2 as D (6 bases). The CDR3 runs 13 residues. From germline, CDR1 is LGHDT and CDR2 YNNKEL (reference sequence). The CDR3 region has the DNA TGCGCCGGCAGCCAAGCGGAGGGCAGCGAGCAGTACTTC. It translates to CAGSQAEGSEQYF.

The genes are TRBV7-2 and TRBJ2-1; the match to TRBD2 covers 10 bases. The CDR3 runs 15 residues. The V segment lost 2 bases and the J segment 6 bases; nucleotides outside the gene matches: 4. Germline V lookup: CDR1 SGHTA, CDR2 FQGNSA. In nucleotides, the CDR3 is TGTGCCAGCAGCTTATTAGCGGGGGGATTCAATGAGCAGTTCTTC. This sequence encodes CASSLLAGGFNEQFF.

Ten or more counts support this clonotype. Compared with germline, one end of the junction differs, possibly owing to a read error. V gene TRBV29-1 combines with J gene TRBJ2-1; no definite D call. This CDR3 has 15 residues. The germline CDR1 and CDR2 sequences are SQVTM and ANQGSEA. CDR3: CSVEIWDSHYNDQFF. The CDR3 region has the DNA TGCAGCGTTGAAATTTGGGATAGTCACTACAATGATCAGTTCTTC.

V and J are TRBV6-1 and TRBJ2-1, with D possibly called TRBD1 or TRBD2 (5 bases each). Per germline, CDR1 MNHNS and CDR2 SASEGT. The CDR3 length is 14 residues. V was cut by 3 bases and J by 7 bases, with 13 bases left in between. CDR3 bases: TGTGCCAGCAGTGAGGAGGACACTTGGAATGAGCAGTTCTTC. Translation gives CASSEEDTWNEQFF.

This clonotype was picked up many times. The gene calls are TRBV3-1 and TRBJ2-1; D possibly matches TRBD1 or TRBD2 (5 bases each). The CDR3 has 15 residues. Per the germline V gene, CDR1 is LGHDT and CDR2 is YNNKEL (reference sequence). V shed 0 bases and J shed 8 bases, with 14 bases lying between them. The CDR3 is CASSQEGQGVYEQFF. In DNA, the CDR3 is TGTGCCAGCAGCCAAGAAGGGCAGGGAGTCTATGAGCAGTTCTTC.

This clonotype showed up many times. This sequence joins TRBV28 and TRBJ2-1, with 9 bases identical to TRBD1. Per germline, CDR1 MDHEN and CDR2 SYDVKM. V was pared by 9 bases and J by 8 bases, with 14 bases of the junction left unmatched. There are 15 residues in the CDR3. The CDR3 coding sequence is TGTGCCAGATACGGGACAGGGCTGAGGATCCATGAGCAGTTCTTC. It translates to CARYGTGLRIHEQFF.

At least ten counts were recorded for this clonotype. The rearrangement links TRBV5-1 to TRBJ2-1, with 13 bases lining up with TRBD2. Per the germline V gene, CDR1 is SGHRS and CDR2 is YFSETQ. The length of the CDR3 is 16 residues. With 5 bases clipped from V and 0 bases from J, the junction kept 2 bases outside the gene matches. The DNA for the CDR3 is TGCGCCAGCAGGTGGACTAGCGGGAGCTCCTACAATGAGCAGTTCTTC. It yields the protein CASRWTSGSSYNEQFF.

Points on this clonotype: One end of the junction varies from germline; a read error may be responsible. CDR3 residues: CASSRVTGGMDQPQHF. In DNA form, the CDR3 reads TGTGCCTCCAGCAGAGTGACAGGGGGAATGGATCAGCCCCAGCATTTT. This chain links TRBV15 with TRBJ1-5; 9 bases align to TRBD1. The germline V gene has CDR1 LNHNV and CDR2 YYDKDF (reference sequence). There are 16 residues in the CDR3.

This clonotype has at least ten counts. V is TRBV3-1 and J is TRBJ2-1; 9 bases align to TRBD1. The germline CDR1 and CDR2 sequences are LGHDT and YNNKEL (reference sequence). This CDR3 is built from 14 residues. V lost 5 bases to trimming and J lost 8 bases; unmatched junction nucleotides: 7. CDR3: CASSYTGGGDEQFF. DNA for the CDR3: TGTGCCAGCAGCTATACAGGGGGCGGGGATGAGCAGTTCTTC.

Regarding this clonotype: This may be a read error, as it is one base from a much larger clone. The missing conserved phenylalanine or tryptophan at the end of this CDR3 makes a read error likely. This chain joins TRBV29-1 and TRBJ2-1; no firm D call. The CDR3 has 9 amino acids. Germline V lookup: CDR1 SQVTM, CDR2 ANQGSEA. Trimming stripped 2 bases from V and 10 bases from J, with 3 bases between. CDR3 sequence (DNA): TGCAGCGTTGAACTAGAGCAGTTCCTC. Its protein is CSVELEQFL.

The chain is built from TRBV11-2 and TRBJ1-1; TRBD1 might be the D (6 bases). Germline values: CDR1 SGHAT, CDR2 FQNNGV. The CDR3 totals 15 residues. The V gene lost 2 bases and the J gene lost 4 bases, with 14 bases spanning the gap. The CDR3, as DNA: TGTGCCAGCAGCTTAACAGGGCCTACGAGCACTGAAGCTTTCTTT. Translated, it gives CASSLTGPTSTEAFF.

This clonotype has ten or more counts. The CDR3 DNA reads TGTGCCAGCAGCGGGGACGGTGACAAAAACATTCAGTACTTC. Its translation: CASSGDGDKNIQYF. This sequence joins TRBV12-3 or TRBV12-4 and TRBJ2-4, with D possibly being TRBD1 or TRBD2 (5 bases each). This CDR3 is 14 amino acids long. Trimming took off 6 bases at V and 3 bases at J, with 12 bases between the two ends.

This clonotype was seen many times. J is TRBJ1-2 and V is TRBV20-1; D ambiguous. The V end lost 0 bases, the J end lost 4 bases, and 15 bases lay between the germline ends. The CDR3 runs 15 residues. CDR1 and CDR2 from the germline V gene are DFQATT and SNEGSKA (reference sequence). The CDR3 nucleotides are TGCAGTGCTAGAGATCCGGGGAGGAGAAGCTATGGCTACACCTTC. It codes for CSARDPGRRSYGYTF.

The sample holds many counts of this clonotype. The chain combines TRBV5-1 with TRBJ2-1; a possible D gene is TRBD1 (6 bases). Germline values: CDR1 SGHRS, CDR2 YFSETQ. This CDR3 has 15 amino acids. Trimming shortened V by 4 bases and J by 4 bases, and 15 bases separated the two germline ends. CDR3 amino acids: CASSDGTSQYNEQFF. The DNA of the CDR3 is TGCGCCAGCAGCGATGGGACATCCCAGTACAATGAGCAGTTCTTC. The variable domain in full, completed from reference TRBV5-1 and TRBJ2-1, reads KAGVTQTPRYLIKTRGQQVTLSCSPISGHRSVSWYQQTPGQGLQFLFEYFSETQRNKGNFPGRFSGRQFSNSRSEMNVSTLELGDSALYLCASSDGTSQYNEQFFGPGTRLTVL.

This clonotype was observed a few times. J is TRBJ2-1 and V is TRBV29-1; unclear D gene. The germline V and J ends were trimmed by 1 base and 5 bases, with 15 bases remaining between them. Germline V lookup: CDR1 SQVTM, CDR2 ANQGSEA. The CDR3 has 15 amino acids. The CDR3 DNA is TGCAGCGTTGAAGGCTCATCGGAACGGAACAATGAGCAGTTCTTC. It yields the protein CSVEGSSERNNEQFF.

This clonotype was observed many times. The V gene is TRBV7-9, the J gene TRBJ1-2, with a weak D call TRBD1 (6 bases). The CDR3 is 12 amino acids. Per the germline V gene, CDR1 is SEHNR and CDR2 is FQNEAQ (reference sequence). Trimming removed 4 bases at V and 7 bases at J, with 10 bases between. CDR3 protein: CASSSGQSGYTF. In DNA form, the CDR3 reads TGTGCCAGCAGCTCTGGACAGTCTGGCTACACCTTC.

This clonotype was seen at least ten times. This chain links TRBV10-3 with TRBJ2-1; 10 bases are shared with TRBD2. This CDR3 has 14 residues. Germline V gene data show CDR1 as ENHRY and CDR2 as SYGVKD. J gave up 4 bases and V 6 bases, and 3 bases lay outside the gene matches. CDR3 loop: CAIREGLAYNEQFF. In DNA, the CDR3 is TGTGCCATCAGAGAGGGACTAGCGTACAATGAGCAGTTCTTC.

About this clonotype itself: A much larger clone lies one base from this, so it may be a read error. The genes are TRBV5-1 and TRBJ2-7, with D possibly being TRBD2 (6 bases). Trimming cost V 7 bases and J 6 bases, with 20 bases left between them. The CDR3 runs 14 residues. Per the germline V gene, CDR1 is SGHRS and CDR2 is YFSETQ. The CDR3 DNA is TGCGCCAGCGGCTACACGGGACTCCCGAGCGAGCAGTACTTC. Amino acids: CASGYTGLPSEQYF.

This clonotype has more than one count but fewer than ten. The chain couples TRBV30 to TRBJ2-7; D remains ambiguous. Germline CDR1 GTSNPN, CDR2 SVGIG (reference sequence). Trimming removed 5 bases at V and 0 bases at J, with 8 bases between. The CDR3 contains 12 residues. This CDR3 reads CAWSTVSYEQYF. For the CDR3, the DNA is TGTGCCTGGTCCACCGTCTCCTACGAGCAGTACTTC.

This clonotype has ten or more counts. Here the CDR3 reads CASLGGASGNSIADTQYF. CDR3 bases: TGTGCCAGCCTTGGTGGGGCTAGCGGGAATAGTATCGCAGATACGCAGTATTTT. The chain combines TRBV6-1 with TRBJ2-3, with 9 bases aligning to TRBD2. Germline V lookup: CDR1 MNHNS, CDR2 SASEGT. CDR3 size: 18 residues. J lost 4 bases, V lost 8 bases, and 19 bases had no gene match.

This clonotype was seen at least ten times. This chain connects TRBV7-2 to TRBJ2-7; D is unclear. The CDR3 has 13 amino acids. Germline CDR1 and CDR2: SGHTA and FQGNSA. Trimming removed 5 bases from V and 2 bases from J, with 10 bases in between. CDR3 sequence reads: CASSQTGTYEQYF. CDR3 coding DNA: TGTGCCAGCAGCCAAACTGGGACCTACGAGCAGTACTTC.